This TCR beta chain was identified during a study of control samples from healthy donors and cancer patients. Germline CDR1 reads GTSNPN; CDR2 reads SVGIG (reference sequence). This CDR3 contains 12 residues. Trimming removed 5 bases from V and 6 bases from J; junction bases left unmatched: 6. Sequencing used immunoSEQ multiplex PCR; TCRdb keeps in-frame clones, though not all of them. The sample lists tens of thousands of clones, roughly 80% occurring once. Sequenced sample: blood. The J gene is TRBJ1-2, the V gene TRBV30; 7 positions agree with TRBD1. This TCR came from a man between 60 and 70 years old in good health. The CDR3 DNA sequence: TGTGCCTGGGTCGACAGGGTAGATGGCTACACCTTC. Translated: CAWVDRVDGYTF.